These T cell receptor beta chains were read from a single sample in a study of control samples from healthy donors and cancer patients. Profiled with immunoSEQ multiplex PCR; TCRdb holds only in-frame clones, not every one. The sample lists some 170,000 clones, 95% to 96% occurring once. What was sequenced was blood. Source of these receptors: a woman aged 25 to 39 in good health. Each CDR3 is given with its conserved first and last residue. Each record gives: J gene, clone size, D gene, V gene, CDR3 DNA, CDR3 protein. D genes are given only for firm matches. The size field is filled for only some rows; it gives once, few, many or a size class.

J: TRBJ1-1
size: -
D: -
V: TRBV11-2
DNA: TGTGCCAGCCGGCCGTGGGGGCGCCTCACTGAAGCTTTCTTT
CDR3: CASRPWGRLTEAFF

J: TRBJ1-2
size: -
D: TRBD1
V: TRBV6-5
DNA: TGTGCCAGCAGTTACTCGAGGGGGCTTAACTATGGCTACACCTTC
CDR3: CASSYSRGLNYGYTF

J: TRBJ1-5
size: -
D: -
V: TRBV13
DNA: TGTGCCAGCAGCCTCGGGGCCGAGGCTCAGCCCCAGCATTTT
CDR3: CASSLGAEAQPQHF

J: TRBJ1-2
size: -
D: TRBD1
V: TRBV4-2
DNA: TGTGCCAGCAGCCAAGCGGCCCGGGACAGATCCTATGGCTACACCTTC
CDR3: CASSQAARDRSYGYTF

J: TRBJ1-2
size: -
D: -
V: TRBV27
DNA: TGTGCCAGCAGCTCGGCGAACAGGGTCGCTGGCTACACCTTC
CDR3: CASSSANRVAGYTF

J: TRBJ2-5
size: -
D: TRBD1
V: TRBV5-1
DNA: TGCGCCAGCAGCTTCACCGACAGGGTTGAGACCCAGTACTTC
CDR3: CASSFTDRVETQYF

J: TRBJ2-1
size: -
D: -
V: TRBV14
DNA: TGTGCCAGCAGCCAAGGGCTTTACAATGAGCAGTTCTTC
CDR3: CASSQGLYNEQFF

J: TRBJ2-3
size: once
D: TRBD1
V: TRBV4-1
DNA: TGCGCCAGCAGGGGGGACAGGGGGCCCATAGATACGCAGTATTTT
CDR3: CASRGDRGPIDTQYF

J: TRBJ1-4
size: -
D: -
V: TRBV5-6
DNA: TGTGCCAGCAGCTTTCTCCCCCAGGGAAAACTGTTTTTT
CDR3: CASSFLPQGKLFF

J: TRBJ2-1
size: -
D: TRBD2
V: TRBV11-2
DNA: TGTGCCAGCAGCTTAGCTAGCGGGCTGGGTGGCAATGAGCAGTTCTTC
CDR3: CASSLASGLGGNEQFF

J: TRBJ2-5
size: -
D: -
V: TRBV7-2
DNA: TGTGCCAGCAGCTTACTTTTAAGCCAAGAGACCCAGTACTTC
CDR3: CASSLLLSQETQYF

J: TRBJ1-1
size: -
D: -
V: TRBV5-1
DNA: TGCGCCAGCAGCTTGGGGACGGCGAACACTGAAGCTTTCTTT
CDR3: CASSLGTANTEAFF

J: TRBJ1-1
size: -
D: TRBD1
V: TRBV18
DNA: TGTGCCAGCTCACAAACACAAGGGGGCGGGAACACTGAAGCTTTCTTT
CDR3: CASSQTQGGGNTEAFF

J: TRBJ2-7
size: -
D: -
V: TRBV28
DNA: TGTGCCAGCAGTTTAAGGCGGGTTTATGTAGAGCAGTACTTC
CDR3: CASSLRRVYVEQYF

J: TRBJ1-2
size: -
D: -
V: TRBV28
DNA: TGTGCCAGCAACCTACCCCGGGGAGGCTACACCTTC
CDR3: CASNLPRGGYTF

J: TRBJ2-7
size: -
D: TRBD1
V: TRBV5-6
DNA: TGTGCCAGCAGCAGACCGGGACAGGTCTCCTACGAGCAGTACTTC
CDR3: CASSRPGQVSYEQYF

J: TRBJ2-1
size: -
D: TRBD2
V: TRBV9
DNA: TGTGCCAGCAGCGTGGAGGGACTAGTAATCCCCCATGAGCAGTTCTTC
CDR3: CASSVEGLVIPHEQFF

J: TRBJ1-2
size: -
D: TRBD1
V: TRBV10-2
DNA: TGCGCCAGCAGTGAATCCGGGACAGGTGATGGCTACACCTTC
CDR3: CASSESGTGDGYTF

J: TRBJ1-2
size: -
D: -
V: TRBV5-4
DNA: TGTGCCAGCAGCCCCCTTTTGGGGACCTATGGCTACACCTTC
CDR3: CASSPLLGTYGYTF

J: TRBJ2-7
size: -
D: -
V: TRBV19
DNA: TGTGCCAGTAGTCCCAGTCTTGGCTACGAGCAGTACTTC
CDR3: CASSPSLGYEQYF

J: TRBJ1-1
size: -
D: -
V: TRBV2
DNA: TGTGCCAGCAGTGAAAATTATCGGGAGAAGAACACTGAAGCTTTCTTT
CDR3: CASSENYREKNTEAFF

J: TRBJ2-5
size: -
D: -
V: TRBV28
DNA: TGTGCCAGCAGTTTTAGTGGGGGACCCCAAGAGACCCAGTACTTC
CDR3: CASSFSGGPQETQYF

J: TRBJ1-1
size: -
D: -
V: TRBV5-1
DNA: TGCGCCAGCAGCTTGCTTGGCGGTGGAGCTTTCTTT
CDR3: CASSLLGGGAFF

J: TRBJ2-1
size: -
D: TRBD2
V: TRBV19
DNA: TGTGCCAGTCGACTAGCGGGAGACCCGAATGAGCAGTTCTTC
CDR3: CASRLAGDPNEQFF

J: TRBJ1-1
size: -
D: -
V: TRBV19
DNA: TGTGCCAGTAGTATTCGGGGACTGAACACTGAAGCTTTCTTT
CDR3: CASSIRGLNTEAFF

J: TRBJ1-2
size: -
D: TRBD1
V: TRBV11-2
DNA: TGTGCCAGCAGCTTGCGGACAGGGCTCTATGGCTACACCTTC
CDR3: CASSLRTGLYGYTF

J: TRBJ1-1
size: -
D: -
V: TRBV6-2/TRBV6-3
DNA: TGTGCCAGCAGCCCCACCCCGGGCCGCGACACTGAAGCTTTCTTT
CDR3: CASSPTPGRDTEAFF

J: TRBJ2-7
size: -
D: -
V: TRBV6-2/TRBV6-3
DNA: TGTGCCAGCAGTTACTCGGGCCCGCGGGCCTACGAGCAGTACTTC
CDR3: CASSYSGPRAYEQYF

J: TRBJ1-2
size: -
D: TRBD1
V: TRBV30
DNA: TGTGCCTGGAGTGTAGGAAACTGGGGCAGGGGGGGCTTTGGCTACACCTTC
CDR3: CAWSVGNWGRGGFGYTF

J: TRBJ2-5
size: once
D: TRBD2
V: TRBV2
DNA: TGTGCCAGCAGCACCGGGACTACCCAAGAGACCCAGTACTTC
CDR3: CASSTGTTQETQYF

J: TRBJ1-2
size: -
D: -
V: TRBV4-2
DNA: TGTGCCAGCAGCCAAGAAGGGGTTCGGGGCTACACCTTC
CDR3: CASSQEGVRGYTF

J: TRBJ1-5
size: -
D: TRBD1
V: TRBV12-5
DNA: TGTGCTAGTGGTTTGGTACTCAGGGGGCAAGGCAATCAGCCCCAGCATTTT
CDR3: CASGLVLRGQGNQPQHF

J: TRBJ2-5
size: -
D: -
V: TRBV5-4
DNA: TGTGCCAGCAGCTTCGGAGGGGTTAAACAAGAGACCCAGTACTTC
CDR3: CASSFGGVKQETQYF

J: TRBJ1-2
size: -
D: -
V: TRBV7-2
DNA: TGTGCCAGCAGCTCCGGGATCCCGGTGGACTATGGCTACACCTTC
CDR3: CASSSGIPVDYGYTF

J: TRBJ2-5
size: -
D: TRBD1
V: TRBV5-4
DNA: TGTGCCAGCAGAGCCCTGGGACAGGGGTTCCGTGTAGGAGAGACCCAGTACTTC
CDR3: CASRALGQGFRVGETQYF

J: TRBJ1-2
size: -
D: -
V: TRBV6-5
DNA: TGTGCCAGCAGGTCGGATGGCTACACCTTC
CDR3: CASRSDGYTF

J: TRBJ2-6
size: few
D: -
V: TRBV6-1
DNA: TGTGCCAGCAGTGAAGCGGGACACTCTGGGGCCAACGTCCTGACTTTC
CDR3: CASSEAGHSGANVLTF

J: TRBJ2-1
size: -
D: TRBD1
V: TRBV5-1
DNA: TGCGCCAGCAGCTCGGGGACAGGGAACTACAATGAGCAGTTCTTC
CDR3: CASSSGTGNYNEQFF